Presented here are 22 T cell receptor beta chains from one specimen sequenced in a study of CD8 T cells in Susac syndrome. Reverse transcription of roughly 0.5 to 1 ug RNA was carried out with random hexamers. TCRdb redid the calling of the immunoSEQ multiplex PCR reads with MiXCR, one entry per CDR3 protein. This table holds about 130,000 distinct CDR3 sequences, around 95% found once. Sequences were obtained from CD8+ T cells from PBMCs. The source of these receptors is a human donor with Susac syndrome.

The rearrangement uses TRBV6-6 and TRBJ1-1; 8 positions match TRBD1. Germline CDR1 and CDR2: MNHNY and SVGAGI (reference sequence). CDR3 length: 12 amino acids. With 5 bases clipped from V and 7 bases from J, the junction kept 3 bases outside the gene matches. CDR3 amino acids: CASSIDRGEAFF. The DNA of the CDR3 is TGTGCCAGCAGTATCGACAGGGGTGAAGCTTTCTTT.

This clonotype showed up just once. The chain couples TRBV30 to TRBJ1-1; D remains unclear. CDR3 size: 12 residues. V was clipped by 5 bases and J by 0 bases, with 7 bases between them. The germline V gene encodes CDR1 GTSNPN and CDR2 SVGIG (reference sequence). The CDR3 nucleotides read TGTGCCTGGGTTCAGGTGAACACTGAAGCTTTCTTT. Translated: CAWVQVNTEAFF. Drawing the rest from reference TRBV30 and TRBJ1-1, the complete variable domain is SQTIHQWPATLVQPVGSPLSLECTVEGTSNPNLYWYRQAAGRGLQLLFYSVGIGQISSEVPQNLSASRPQDRQFILSSKKLLLSDSGFYLCAWVQVNTEAFFGQGTRLTVV.

The J gene is TRBJ2-3, the V gene TRBV30, with TRBD1 matching over 10 bases. The trim removed 2 bases at V and 1 base at J, leaving 3 bases unmatched. Germline loops: CDR1 GTSNPN, CDR2 SVGIG (reference sequence). The CDR3 runs to 15 residues. CDR3 sequence reads: CAWSIGTGGTDTQYF. CDR3 nucleotide sequence: TGTGCCTGGAGTATCGGGACAGGGGGCACAGATACGCAGTATTTT.

This chain links TRBV15 with TRBJ2-7; D uncertain. Trimming left V 0 bases short and J 1 base short, with 7 bases between. Germline CDR1 and CDR2: LNHNV and YYDKDF (reference sequence). CDR3 length: 14 residues. The CDR3 protein is CATSRDRSSYEQYF. CDR3 in DNA: TGTGCCACCAGCAGAGATCGGAGTTCCTACGAGCAGTACTTC.

This chain connects TRBV15 to TRBJ1-1; D call uncertain. This CDR3 region has 14 residues. The V end was cut by 8 bases, the J end by 1 base, with 14 bases between. CDR1 LNHNV and CDR2 YYDKDF come from the germline V gene (reference sequence). CDR3 coding DNA: TGTGCCACCCGCGACGCCGGCTCGAACACTGAAGCTTTCTTT. This encodes CATRDAGSNTEAFF.

The chain carries TRBV13 and TRBJ1-3, with D perhaps matching TRBD1 (5 bases). This CDR3 comprises 17 residues. Looked up from germline, CDR1 is PRHDT and CDR2 is FYEKMQ (reference sequence). Between the trimmed V and J ends, which lost 4 bases and 3 bases, there was a span of 19 bases. The CDR3 coding sequence is TGTGCCAGCAGCTCACCAGGGATTGGAGTGGTTGGAAACACCATATATTTT. This gives the protein CASSSPGIGVVGNTIYF.

This rearrangement joins TRBV9 to TRBJ1-1; D unclear. The CDR3 consists of 14 residues. The V end was cut by 0 bases, the J end by 0 bases, with 6 bases between. Looked up from germline, CDR1 is SGDLS and CDR2 is YYNGEE. The CDR3 region is CASSVEQMNTEAFF. The CDR3 DNA reads as TGTGCCAGCAGCGTAGAACAAATGAACACTGAAGCTTTCTTT.

The chain links TRBV27 to TRBJ2-7; the D is unclear. This CDR3 comprises 10 residues. V gave up 8 bases and J gave up 2 bases, with 4 bases separating them. The V gene's germline CDR1 is MNHEY and CDR2 SMNVEV (reference sequence). CDR3 in DNA: TGTGCCAGCGGGGCCTACGAGCAGTACTTC. Protein product: CASGAYEQYF.

The chain links TRBV2 to TRBJ2-1; 11 nucleotides line up with TRBD2. This CDR3 contains 16 residues. Germline loops: CDR1 SNHLY, CDR2 FYNNEI. The junction had 6 bases not matched to a gene; V was cut back by 5 bases and J by 3 bases. CDR3 loop: CASSPTSGRYYNEQFF. For the CDR3, the DNA is TGTGCCAGCAGTCCTACTAGCGGGAGATACTACAATGAGCAGTTCTTC.

This clonotype turned up a few times. The J gene is TRBJ2-2, the V gene TRBV4-3; TRBD1 might be the D (7 bases). CDR3 size: 14 residues. Trimming cost V 0 bases and J 6 bases, with 8 bases left between them. Germline V CDR1 and CDR2: LGHNA, YSLEER. Here the CDR3 reads CASSQDRGAGELFF. CDR3 in DNA: TGCGCCAGCAGCCAAGACAGGGGGGCCGGGGAGCTGTTTTTT.

This clonotype appeared a single time. The chain is built from TRBV4-1 and TRBJ1-5; possibly TRBD1 for D (5 bases). Germline CDR1 MGHRA, CDR2 YSYEKL. The length of the CDR3 is 13 residues. With 1 base removed from V and 5 bases from J, the gap between germline ends came to 6 bases. This chain's CDR3 is CASSQGQHQPQHF. As DNA, the CDR3 is TGCGCCAGCAGCCAAGGACAGCATCAGCCCCAGCATTTT.

The chain combines TRBV6-5 with TRBJ2-7; D remains ambiguous. The V and J ends lost 11 bases and 2 bases respectively, with 16 bases between them. CDR1 is MNHEY, CDR2 SVGAGI, per germline. CDR3 length equals 13 residues. CDR3 coding DNA: TGTGCCCCCTTAAGACGGGTAGCCTACGAGCAGTACTTC. This gives the protein CAPLRRVAYEQYF.

The V call is TRBV7-9, the J call TRBJ2-5; D call uncertain. Germline-derived CDR1 and CDR2 are SEHNR and FQNEAQ (reference sequence). The CDR3 runs 12 residues. Trimming shortened V by 4 bases and J by 5 bases, and 8 bases separated the two germline ends. CDR3 coding DNA: TGTGCCAGCAGCTCACAACTCGAGACCCAGTACTTC. Its protein is CASSSQLETQYF. The variable domain in full, completed from reference TRBV7-9 and TRBJ2-5, reads DTGVSQNPRHKITKRGQNVTFRCDPISEHNRLYWYRQTLGQGPEFLTYFQNEAQLEKSRLLSDRFSAERPKGSFSTLEIQRTEQGDSAMYLCASSSQLETQYFGPGTRLLVL.

The genes are TRBV30 and TRBJ2-7; D may correspond to TRBD1 or TRBD2 (6 bases each). This CDR3 spans 14 amino acids. V lost 3 bases and J 2 bases, leaving 14 bases between the germline ends. CDR1 is GTSNPN and CDR2 is SVGIG in the germline V gene (reference sequence). CDR3: CAWRGAGGPYEQYF. CDR3 in DNA: TGTGCCTGGAGGGGTGCCGGGGGCCCCTACGAGCAGTACTTC.

This clonotype was counted once. The chain employs TRBV12-5 and TRBJ2-3; 9 nucleotides align to TRBD1. Germline CDR1 and CDR2: LGHNT and FRNRAP. This CDR3 region has 15 residues. J was trimmed by 3 bases and V by 7 bases; bases with no gene match: 8. The CDR3 reads CASARGQGGTDTQYF. The CDR3 DNA reads TGTGCTAGTGCCCGGGGACAGGGTGGAACAGATACGCAGTATTTT.

CDR3 loop: CASSQDESGSYNEQFF. The CDR3 DNA reads as TGTGCCAGCAGCCAAGACGAAAGTGGCTCCTACAATGAGCAGTTCTTC. The chain uses TRBV3-1 and TRBJ2-1, with D unresolved. CDR1 is LGHDT and CDR2 is YNNKEL in the germline V gene (reference sequence). This CDR3 spans 16 amino acids. V was trimmed by 0 bases and J by 0 bases, leaving 9 bases between them.

The rearrangement joins TRBV30 to TRBJ2-3; 10 bases match TRBD1. The ends lost 6 bases at V and 3 bases at J; junction bases unmatched: 3. The germline gives CDR1 GTSNPN, CDR2 SVGIG (reference sequence). This CDR3 contains 13 residues. CDR3: CACRGQGTDTQYF. The CDR3 DNA reads as TGTGCCTGCCGGGGACAGGGGACAGATACGCAGTATTTT.

This clonotype is medium-sized by share. This chain joins TRBV9 and TRBJ2-2; no reliable D call. CDR3 length: 15 residues. Germline V CDR1 and CDR2: SGDLS, YYNGEE. Trimming removed 0 bases from V and 3 bases from J, with 9 bases in between. The CDR3, as DNA: TGTGCCAGCAGCGTAGGTGGGATCGACACCGGGGAGCTGTTTTTT. Translated: CASSVGGIDTGELFF.

This CDR3 reads CASSRSQIVEYTEAFF. CDR3 sequence (DNA): TGTGCCAGTTCCCGTTCTCAAATCGTCGAGTACACTGAAGCTTTCTTT. This chain joins TRBV28 and TRBJ1-1, with D unclear. Looked up from germline, CDR1 is MDHEN and CDR2 is SYDVKM. Between the trimmed V and J ends, which lost 9 bases and 3 bases, there was a span of 23 bases. The CDR3 totals 16 residues.

The chain couples TRBV15 to TRBJ2-2; tentative D call: TRBD2 (5 bases). The V and J ends lost 9 bases and 3 bases respectively, with 20 bases between them. The CDR3 loop spans 16 amino acids. The germline gives CDR1 LNHNV, CDR2 YYDKDF (reference sequence). The CDR3 DNA is TGTGCCACTATGACTAATACTGACGGTCACACCGGGGAGCTGTTTTTT. Protein: CATMTNTDGHTGELFF.

The genes are TRBV4-2 and TRBJ2-1; D remains ambiguous. CDR3 length equals 17 residues. V was cut by 0 bases and J by 6 bases, with 18 bases left in between. The germline CDR1 and CDR2 sequences are LGHNA and YNFKEQ. The CDR3 DNA is TGTGCCAGCAGCCAAGATGATCGCCCTAGTTTGGTCAATGAGCAGTTCTTC. Encoded protein: CASSQDDRPSLVNEQFF.

The rearrangement joins TRBV6-5 to TRBJ2-3; 7 bases map to TRBD1. Germline CDR1 reads MNHEY; CDR2 reads SVGAGI. Trimming cost V 6 bases and J 5 bases; bases outside gene matches: 8. There are 14 residues in the CDR3. The CDR3 DNA reads TGTGCCAGCAGCAGACAGGGCTCAGGAGATACGCAGTATTTT. It codes for CASSRQGSGDTQYF.